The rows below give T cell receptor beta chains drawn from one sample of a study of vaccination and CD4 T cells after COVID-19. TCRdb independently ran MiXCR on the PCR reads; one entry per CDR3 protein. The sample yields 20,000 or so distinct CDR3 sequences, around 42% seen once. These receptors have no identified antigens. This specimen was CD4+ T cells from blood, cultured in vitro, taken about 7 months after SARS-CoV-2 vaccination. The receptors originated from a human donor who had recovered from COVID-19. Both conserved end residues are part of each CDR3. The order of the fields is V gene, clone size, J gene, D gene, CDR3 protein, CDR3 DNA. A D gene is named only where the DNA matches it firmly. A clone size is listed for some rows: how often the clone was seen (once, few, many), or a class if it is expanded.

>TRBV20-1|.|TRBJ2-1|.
CSASGRYYNEQFF
TGCAGTGCTAGTGGGCGGTACTACAATGAGCAGTTCTTC
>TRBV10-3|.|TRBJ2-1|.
CAISDFEYEQFF
TGTGCCATCAGTGATTTCGAATACGAGCAGTTCTTC
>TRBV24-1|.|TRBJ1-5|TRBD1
CATSDHGTVERGNQPQHF
TGTGCCACCAGTGACCACGGGACAGTGGAGCGGGGAAATCAGCCCCAGCATTTT
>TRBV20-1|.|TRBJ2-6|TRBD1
CSARVRTGFSGANVLTF
TGCAGTGCTAGAGTACGGACAGGCTTCTCTGGGGCCAACGTCCTGACTTTC
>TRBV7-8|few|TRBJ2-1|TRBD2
CASSASSGGYNEQFF
TGTGCCAGCAGCGCGTCTAGCGGGGGATACAATGAGCAGTTCTTC
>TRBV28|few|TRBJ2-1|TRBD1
CASRTGGVEQFF
TGTGCCAGCAGGACAGGGGGTGTTGAGCAGTTCTTC
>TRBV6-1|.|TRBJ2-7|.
CASSIQAFPSYEQYF
TGTGCCAGCAGTATACAGGCGTTCCCATCCTACGAGCAGTACTTC
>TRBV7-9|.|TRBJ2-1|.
CASSLALGYGNEQFF
TGTGCCAGCAGCTTAGCCCTGGGGTATGGCAATGAGCAGTTCTTC
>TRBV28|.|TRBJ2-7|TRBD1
CASNTGGPYEQYF
TGTGCCAGCAATACAGGGGGACCGTACGAGCAGTACTTC
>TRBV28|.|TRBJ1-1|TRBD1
CASRETSGGGTEAFF
TGTGCCAGCAGGGAAACCTCAGGGGGGGGCACTGAAGCTTTCTTT
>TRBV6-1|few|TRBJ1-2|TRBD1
CASSPQATGGVYGYTF
TGTGCCAGCAGTCCCCAGGCTACAGGGGGCGTCTATGGCTACACCTTC
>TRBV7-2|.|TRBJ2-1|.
CASSVTIEQFF
TGTGCCAGCAGCGTTACTATTGAGCAGTTCTTC
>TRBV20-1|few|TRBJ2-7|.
CSARLMGAYEQYF
TGCAGTGCTAGGTTGATGGGGGCCTACGAGCAGTACTTC
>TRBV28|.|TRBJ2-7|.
CATGVWRYEQYF
TGTGCCACCGGGGTCTGGCGGTACGAGCAGTACTTC
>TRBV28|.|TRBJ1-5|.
CGAGGVGNQPQHF
TGTGGGGCGGGGGGGGTGGGCAATCAGCCCCAGCATTTT
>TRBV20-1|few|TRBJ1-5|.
CSASPQGPGQPQHF
TGCAGTGCTAGCCCCCAAGGCCCGGGACAACCCCAGCATTTT
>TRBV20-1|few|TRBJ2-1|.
CSTGRGDEQFF
TGCAGTACTGGTAGAGGCGATGAGCAGTTCTTC
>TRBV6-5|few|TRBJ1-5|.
CASSYSFGGGWPQHF
TGTGCCAGCAGTTACTCGTTTGGGGGAGGGTGGCCCCAGCATTTT
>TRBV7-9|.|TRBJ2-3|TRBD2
CASSSQTSQPTDTQYF
TGTGCCAGCAGCTCTCAGACTAGCCAACCCACAGATACGCAGTATTTT
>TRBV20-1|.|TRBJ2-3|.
CSARPNIDTQYF
TGCAGTGCTAGACCCAACATAGATACGCAGTATTTT
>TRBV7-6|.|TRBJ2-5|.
CASSLGSVEIQYF
TGTGCCAGCAGCTTAGGCTCAGTTGAGATCCAGTACTTC
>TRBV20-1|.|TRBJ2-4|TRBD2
CSATGTSGRAKNIQYF
TGCAGTGCCACCGGGACTAGCGGGAGGGCCAAAAACATTCAGTACTTC